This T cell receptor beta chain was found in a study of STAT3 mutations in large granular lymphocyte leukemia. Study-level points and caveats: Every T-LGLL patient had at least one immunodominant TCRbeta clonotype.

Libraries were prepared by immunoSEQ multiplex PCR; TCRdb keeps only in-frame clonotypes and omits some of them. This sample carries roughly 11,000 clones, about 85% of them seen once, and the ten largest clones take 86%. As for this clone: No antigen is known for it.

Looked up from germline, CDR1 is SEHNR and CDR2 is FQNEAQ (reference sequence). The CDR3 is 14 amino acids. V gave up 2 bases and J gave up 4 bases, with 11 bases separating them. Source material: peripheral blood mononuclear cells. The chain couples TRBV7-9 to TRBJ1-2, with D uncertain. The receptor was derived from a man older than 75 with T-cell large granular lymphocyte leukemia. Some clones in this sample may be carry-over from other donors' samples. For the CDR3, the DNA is TGTGCCAGCAGCTTACAGACAAGCCCCTATGGCTACACCTTC. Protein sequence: CASSLQTSPYGYTF.